Sequencing of this T cell receptor beta chain was carried out in a study of control samples from healthy donors and cancer patients. The germline V gene encodes CDR1 LNHDA and CDR2 SQIVND (reference sequence). The ends were cut back, 1 base at V and 12 bases at J, with 16 bases in the middle. The CDR3 totals 14 residues. Only in-frame clones appear in the TCRdb table, and some are missing; sequencing was by immunoSEQ multiplex PCR. The sample lists roughly 120,000 clones, about 83% occurring once. The sample consisted of blood. This receptor was identified in a man aged 30 to 39 in good health. The genes are TRBV19 and TRBJ1-5; D might be TRBD1 (6 bases). DNA for the CDR3: TGTGCCAGTAGTATAGGGCAGGGGCACGGTGGCCAGCATTTT. The encoded protein is CASSIGQGHGGQHF.